Here is one T cell receptor beta chain with its context. Time point defined: persistent/refractory GD, antithyroid drugs over 5 years with positive TRAb. The authors made the TCR library using RNA they extracted from PBMCs. Arm-PCR with iRepertoire HTBI primers amplified the CDR3 regions for these TCR beta libraries. TCRdb passed the multiplex PCR reads through MiXCR, listing each CDR3 protein once. The sample lists some 420,000 distinct CDR3 sequences; less than 25% were seen once. The V gene's germline CDR1 is SGHAT and CDR2 FQNNGV. CDR3 size: 15 residues. Unmatched junction bases numbered 7, after V lost 6 bases and J lost 8 bases. This entry belongs to a study of regulatory T cells in long-lasting Graves disease.

The sample in question was peripheral blood mononuclear cells (PBMCs), obtained when the disease was refractory, from a patient treated with antithyroid drugs. The chain combines TRBV11-2 with TRBJ2-1; 13 nucleotides match TRBD2. The source of this sequence is a female donor with Graves disease. Written as DNA, the CDR3 is TGTGCCAGCAGACGGACTAGCGGGAGTTTCTATGAGCAGTTCTTC. Its protein is CASRRTSGSFYEQFF.